This TCR beta chain was observed in a study of blood T cells in healthy people across ages. Sample-barcoded 5' priming and a J-beta primer mix drove a second PCR of roughly 7 to 11 cycles. Each CDR3 protein gets one entry after TCRdb re-called the 5' RACE reads with MiXCR. The table records 380,000 or so distinct CDR3 sequences, approximately 52% of them present only once. The CDR3 consists of 12 residues. Unmatched junction bases numbered 8, after V lost 11 bases and J lost 6 bases. Germline V gives CDR1 MDHEN, CDR2 SYDVKM. This chain joins TRBV28 and TRBJ2-3; TRBD2 matches 7 bases. Sequencing used blood. This TCR was recovered from a man aged 55 to 70 in good health. The CDR3 nucleotides are TGTGCCTCCGGGACTATCCCCGATACGCAGTATTTT. Translation gives CASGTIPDTQYF.